This T cell receptor beta chain was retrieved from a study of blood T cell repertoires in COVID-19. The wider study: The United States, Italy and Spain supplied acute and convalescent COVID-19 samples. T cells, B-cell-depleted T cells, or PBMCs supplied cDNA or gDNA.

The V end lost 4 bases, the J end lost 7 bases, and 23 bases lay between the germline ends. Germline loops: CDR1 MNHNS, CDR2 SASEGT. This CDR3 region has 17 residues. Measured with immunoSEQ multiplex PCR; TCRdb has only the in-frame clones, and not every one. The table has tens of thousands of clones, 70% to 85% seen once. The chain links TRBV6-1 to TRBJ1-5; D is possibly TRBD1 (6 bases). The sequence came from a human donor with acute or convalescent COVID-19. The donor label of this sample is uncertain. The source material was peripheral blood. The CDR3 reads CASSGGRGGDSAQPQHF. Here the CDR3 DNA reads TGTGCCAGCAGTGGGGGTAGGGGGGGTGATTCGGCACAGCCCCAGCATTTT.